This is a list of T cell receptor beta chains from one sample in a study of T cell changes during pregnancy in multiple sclerosis. Profiling relied on immunoSEQ multiplex PCR, and the TCRdb table lists in-frame clones only, not all of them. The sample lists tens of thousands of clones; 80% to 95% were seen once. Specimen: CD4+ T cells from peripheral blood mononuclear cells, collected before pregnancy. These receptors all stem from a female donor with multiple sclerosis, enrolled in a pregnancy study. CDR3s include the opening cysteine and the closing phenylalanine or tryptophan. D genes are given only for firm matches. Some rows have no size entry. The others give once, few or many, or a class for an expanded clone.

V,J,D,size,length,DNA,CDR3
TRBV7-7,TRBJ2-2,TRBD2,NA,16,TGTGCTAGCAGCGGGGGGGGCGGGACGAACACCGGGGAGCTGTTTTTT,CASSGGGGTNTGELFF
TRBV19,TRBJ2-2,NA,NA,14,TGTGCCAGTGGGATAGTGAGGGAAACCGGGGAGCTGTTTTTT,CASGIVRETGELFF
TRBV9,TRBJ2-5,TRBD2,NA,16,TGTGCCAGCAGCGTAGAGGCTAGCGGGTTCCAAGAGACCCAGTACTTC,CASSVEASGFQETQYF
TRBV19,TRBJ2-5,TRBD1,NA,15,TGTGCCAGTAAAGTCAGGGGGCATGGGGGGGAGACCCAGTACTTC,CASKVRGHGGETQYF
TRBV6-5,TRBJ2-5,NA,NA,12,TGTGCCAGCAGTTACTCTACGGGGACCCAGTACTTC,CASSYSTGTQYF
TRBV11-3,TRBJ1-1,NA,NA,14,TGTGCCAGCAGCTTAGATACAGGGAACACTGAAGCTTTCTTT,CASSLDTGNTEAFF
TRBV14,TRBJ2-3,NA,once,14,TGTGCCAGCAGCCAGGGGCAGGCGGGGGATACGCAGTATTTT,CASSQGQAGDTQYF
TRBV5-1,TRBJ2-3,TRBD2,once,15,TGCGCCAGCAGCCGGACTAGCGGGTCTTCAGATACGCAGTATTTT,CASSRTSGSSDTQYF
TRBV5-1,TRBJ2-6,TRBD2,NA,17,TGCGCCAGCAGCTTTGGGACTATAGAGTTTGGGGCCAACGTCCTGACTTTC,CASSFGTIEFGANVLTF
TRBV18,TRBJ2-7,TRBD2,NA,13,TGTGCCAGCTCACAGGGGAGGGTCTACGAGCAGTACTTC,CASSQGRVYEQYF
TRBV18,TRBJ1-2,TRBD1,NA,15,TGTGCCAGCTCACCGAACTCGACAGGGGGATTCGGCTACACCTTC,CASSPNSTGGFGYTF
TRBV5-4,TRBJ1-1,TRBD1,NA,15,TGTGCCAGCAGTATGACAGGGGTTGGGTGGACTGAAGCTTTCTTT,CASSMTGVGWTEAFF
TRBV28,TRBJ2-7,NA,NA,13,TGTGCCAGCGGCCGGGGTAGGACCTACGAGCAGTACTTC,CASGRGRTYEQYF
TRBV4-2,TRBJ2-2,TRBD2,NA,16,TGTGCCAGCAGCCAAGAGCGCGGGAGCGGTGGCGGGGAGCTGTTTTTT,CASSQERGSGGGELFF
TRBV7-8,TRBJ2-7,TRBD2,NA,16,TGTGCCAGCAGCTCGGCGATAGCGGGAGGGCCTTTCGAGCAGTACTTC,CASSSAIAGGPFEQYF
TRBV18,TRBJ2-1,TRBD1,NA,17,TGTGCCAGCTCACGACCCCCGGGACAGCGGATTTTAAATGAGCAGTTCTTC,CASSRPPGQRILNEQFF
TRBV19,TRBJ2-3,NA,NA,16,TGTGCCAGTAGTATAGGGGACGCCGGGAGTGAGGATACGCAGTATTTT,CASSIGDAGSEDTQYF
TRBV11-2,TRBJ2-1,TRBD1,NA,16,TGTGCCAGCAGCACCCTCCGGGACAGGGGATACAATGAGCAGTTCTTC,CASSTLRDRGYNEQFF
TRBV19,TRBJ1-2,NA,NA,13,TGTGCCAGCACACAGCTCCTCGGCTATGGCTACACCTTC,CASTQLLGYGYTF
TRBV7-9,TRBJ2-2,NA,NA,16,TGTGCCAGCAGCCTTCGACTAGCCAGGGGAACCGGGGAGCTGTTTTTT,CASSLRLARGTGELFF
TRBV27,TRBJ2-5,TRBD2,NA,16,TGTGCCAGCAGCCCTACCGGGACTAGGGGCGGTGAGACCCAGTACTTC,CASSPTGTRGGETQYF
TRBV7-8,TRBJ2-1,TRBD2,NA,16,TGTGCCAGCAGCTTTCGGATAGCGGGCGAGAACAATGAGCAGTTCTTC,CASSFRIAGENNEQFF
TRBV7-9,TRBJ2-1,TRBD2,NA,14,TGTGCCAGCAGCTTAGCGGGGGGGTTACGGGGGCAGTTCTTC,CASSLAGGLRGQFF
TRBV11-1,TRBJ2-1,TRBD2,few,17,TGTGCCAGCAGCTTAGATGTGCTAATGGCGGGAGCTAGAGAGCAGTTCTTC,CASSLDVLMAGAREQFF
TRBV7-2,TRBJ2-1,NA,NA,14,TGTGCCAGCAGCCCCTACTACGACTCACCGAGGATGGTCTTC,CASSPYYDSPRMVF
TRBV15,TRBJ2-7,NA,NA,15,TGTGCCACCAGCAGAGATACCCTGAGCTCCTACGAGCAGTACTTC,CATSRDTLSSYEQYF
TRBV5-4,TRBJ1-4,TRBD1,NA,14,TGTGCCAGCAGCCGGACAGGCGGTAATGAAAAACTGTTTTTT,CASSRTGGNEKLFF
TRBV12-5,TRBJ2-3,NA,NA,13,TGTGCTAGTGGTTCATCAGGGGCAGATACGCAGTATTTT,CASGSSGADTQYF
TRBV5-1,TRBJ2-7,TRBD2,NA,16,TGCGCCAGCAGCTTGGCCGCGGGACTAGCGGGCTACGAGCAGTACTTC,CASSLAAGLAGYEQYF